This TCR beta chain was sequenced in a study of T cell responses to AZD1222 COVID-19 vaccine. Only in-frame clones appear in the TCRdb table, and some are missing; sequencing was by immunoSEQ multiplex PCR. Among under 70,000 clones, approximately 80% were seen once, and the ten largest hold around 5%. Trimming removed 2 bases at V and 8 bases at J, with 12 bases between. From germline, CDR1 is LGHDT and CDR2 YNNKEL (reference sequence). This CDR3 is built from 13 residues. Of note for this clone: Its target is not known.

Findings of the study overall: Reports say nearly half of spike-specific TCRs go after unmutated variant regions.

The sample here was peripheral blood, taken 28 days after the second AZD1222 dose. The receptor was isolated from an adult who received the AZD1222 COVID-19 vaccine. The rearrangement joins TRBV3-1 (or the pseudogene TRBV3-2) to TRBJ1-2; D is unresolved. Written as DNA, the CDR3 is TGTGCCAGCAGCCAAACCCCTGTCCCAGGCTACACCTTC. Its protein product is CASSQTPVPGYTF.